This T cell receptor (beta chain) was identified during a study of cytomegalovirus exposure and HLA in healthy donors. The table lists this clone with a few counts. The antigen remains undetermined. V lost 5 bases to trimming and J lost 4 bases, with 9 bases between them. The CDR3 runs 13 residues. Germline V gives CDR1 SEHNR, CDR2 FQNEAQ (reference sequence). Study-wide results and caveats: The Asian-associated ancestry cluster reportedly had fewer N-insertions than the approximately 670-donor mean in a later analysis.

PCR employed 60 Vbeta and 13 Jbeta primers. As handled by the study authors: Unique TCR beta chains totaled roughly 79 million in a later count, with roughly 11 million of them shared. The assay was immunoSEQ multiplex PCR, and TCRdb's table has in-frame clones only and misses some. V and J calls and clone size are given by that table; D and trimming were obtained from the DNA. The profile shows around 150,000 clones, roughly 80% of them singletons. The clonotype comes from a man between 18 and 35 years old in good health and CMV-seropositive. The sequencing sample was made of PBMCs. V usage is TRBV7-9 and J usage is TRBJ1-5; D possibly corresponds to TRBD1 (5 bases). In DNA form, the CDR3 reads TGTGCCAGCAGCCCCAACAGGAATCAGCCCCAGCATTTT. Translating gives CASSPNRNQPQHF.